This passage covers 15 T cell receptor beta chains from one sample sequenced in a study of CD8 T cells in ankylosing spondylitis. TCRdb fed the 5' RACE reads into MiXCR, producing one record per CDR3 protein. The sample consists of roughly 140,000 distinct CDR3 sequences, 44% of them appearing once. The specimen was synovial fluid, either unsorted or a sorted T cell fraction (not recorded which). Receptors were obtained from a male donor with ankylosing spondylitis.

The chain has TRBV28 and TRBJ1-6; possible D gene TRBD1, 5 bases. The V gene's germline CDR1 is MDHEN and CDR2 SYDVKM. CDR3 length: 15 amino acids. V lost 0 bases, J lost 8 bases, and 11 bases lay in between. CDR3 sequence (DNA): TGTGCCAGCAGTTTATGGGGGGTTTTCGATTCACCCCTCCACTTT. This sequence encodes CASSLWGVFDSPLHF.

The chain is built from TRBV6-1 and TRBJ2-7, with a tentative D call TRBD1 (5 bases). There are 14 residues in the CDR3. The V and J ends lost 3 bases and 3 bases respectively, with 12 bases between them. CDR1 is MNHNS, CDR2 SASEGT, per germline. CDR3 nucleotide sequence: TGTGCCAGCAGTGACAGACAGACTTTCTACGAGCAGTACTTC. Protein product: CASSDRQTFYEQYF.

This clonotype was counted many times. The chain employs TRBV7-9 and TRBJ2-1; 14 bases are a match to TRBD2. The junction had 5 bases not matched to a gene; V was cut back by 3 bases and J by 4 bases. Germline V gives CDR1 SEHNR, CDR2 FQNEAQ (reference sequence). The CDR3 is 17 residues long. CDR3 residues: CASSLRGLAGVYNEQFF. For the CDR3, the DNA is TGTGCCAGCAGCTTGAGGGGACTAGCGGGGGTTTACAATGAGCAGTTCTTC.

This clonotype was seen only a few times. V usage is TRBV6-5 and J usage is TRBJ2-7; TRBD2 aligns across 11 bases. The germline CDR1 and CDR2 sequences are MNHEY and SVGAGI. V shed 0 bases and J 3 bases; nucleotides not matched to a gene: 4. The CDR3 is 16 amino acids. DNA of the CDR3: TGTGCCAGCAGTTACTCAACTAGCGGGGGTTTCTACGAGCAGTACTTC. It is translated as CASSYSTSGGFYEQYF.

The chain recombines TRBV15 with TRBJ1-5; D remains unclear. Germline CDR1 reads LNHNV; CDR2 reads YYDKDF (reference sequence). The V and J ends lost 1 base and 6 bases respectively, with 13 bases between them. This CDR3 is 15 amino acids long. The CDR3 nucleotides read TGTGCCACCAGCAGAGCCCTCGTGTTCCGTCAGCCCCAGCATTTT. It encodes CATSRALVFRQPQHF. The full variable domain, completed using reference TRBV15 and TRBJ1-5, is DAMVIQNPRYQVTQFGKPVTLSCSQTLNHNVMYWYQQKSSQAPKLLFHYYDKDFNNEADTPDNFQSRRPNTSFCFLDIRSPGLGDTAMYLCATSRALVFRQPQHFGDGTRLSIL.

This clonotype was seen more than once but under ten times. This chain uses TRBV7-9 with TRBJ1-2; the D gene is possibly TRBD1 (5 bases). The CDR3 length is 17 residues. In germline, CDR1 is SEHNR, CDR2 FQNEAQ (reference sequence). Trimming took off 5 bases at V and 4 bases at J, with 23 bases between the two ends. The CDR3 reads CASSAPRQGVNRYGYTF. Written as DNA, the CDR3 is TGTGCCAGCAGCGCCCCTCGCCAGGGTGTCAATCGCTATGGCTACACCTTC.

V is TRBV18 and J is TRBJ2-5, with D possibly being TRBD1 (6 bases). The V gene's germline CDR1 is KGHSH and CDR2 LQKENI. The length of the CDR3 is 15 residues. V lost 4 bases, J lost 0 bases, and 12 bases lay in between. The DNA for the CDR3 is TGTGCCAGCTCACGGCACACAGGGAACCAAGAGACCCAGTACTTC. The encoded protein is CASSRHTGNQETQYF.

The V and J genes are TRBV12-3 or TRBV12-4 and TRBJ1-3; D unclear. Trimming removed 6 bases from V and 0 bases from J, with 12 bases in between. This CDR3 has 15 residues. The CDR3 loop is CASRSSVNSGNTIYF. The CDR3 DNA is TGTGCCAGCAGATCCTCAGTTAACTCTGGAAACACCATATATTTT.

This clonotype was recorded many times. The chain employs TRBV6-4 and TRBJ2-2, with 9 positions matching TRBD2. Trimming cost V 0 bases and J 6 bases; bases outside gene matches: 2. The CDR3 is 15 amino acids. Germline V CDR1 and CDR2: MRHNA, SNTAGT. The DNA of the CDR3 is TGTGCCAGCAGTGACTCTGCGGGGGGGCCCGGGGAGCTGTTTTTT. Translation gives CASSDSAGGPGELFF.

The J gene is TRBJ1-1, the V gene TRBV19; D not certain. This CDR3 has 15 amino acids. Germline V gene lookup returns CDR1 LNHDA and CDR2 SQIVND (reference sequence). V was clipped by 2 bases and J by 4 bases, with 14 bases between them. CDR3 in amino acids: CASSITGISFTEAFF. The CDR3 bases are TGTGCCAGTAGTATAACGGGGATCTCCTTCACTGAAGCTTTCTTT.

V gene TRBV20-1 combines with J gene TRBJ2-1; the D gene is possibly TRBD2 (6 bases). Trimming pared 5 bases from V and 0 bases from J, leaving 14 bases between. The CDR3 covers 15 residues. CDR1 and CDR2 from the germline V gene are DFQATT and SNEGSKA (reference sequence). The CDR3 loop is CSAWGERVSYNEQFF. As DNA, the CDR3 is TGCAGTGCTTGGGGGGAGCGGGTCTCCTACAATGAGCAGTTCTTC.

This clonotype appeared many times. The rearrangement links TRBV30 to TRBJ1-1; D might be TRBD1 (5 bases). The CDR3 is 13 residues long. Trimming removed 3 bases from V and 6 bases from J, with 14 bases in between. Germline-derived CDR1 and CDR2 are GTSNPN and SVGIG (reference sequence). The chain's CDR3 is CAWSGDLGPEAFF. The CDR3 region has the DNA TGTGCCTGGAGCGGGGACTTAGGACCTGAAGCTTTCTTT.

The chain employs TRBV27 and TRBJ1-5; D may be TRBD1 (5 bases). Germline CDR1 reads MNHEY; CDR2 reads SMNVEV (reference sequence). The CDR3 is made up of 13 amino acids. The V end lost 8 bases, the J end lost 4 bases, and 12 bases lay between the germline ends. Written as DNA, the CDR3 is TGTGCCAGCTCGGGAAGGGGAAATCAGCCCCAGCATTTT. Its protein product is CASSGRGNQPQHF.

This clonotype showed up just a few times. The chain employs TRBV12-3 or TRBV12-4 and TRBJ1-5, with D maybe TRBD1 (5 bases). The CDR3 spans 18 residues. Deletions cut 1 base from V and 4 bases from J, with 20 bases between. This chain's CDR3 is CASSLGGASGWVNQPQHF. The DNA of the CDR3 is TGTGCCAGCAGTTTAGGTGGGGCGTCGGGCTGGGTGAATCAGCCCCAGCATTTT.

V and J are TRBV28 and TRBJ2-7; perhaps TRBD2 as D (6 bases). Trimming removed 5 bases at V and 2 bases at J, with 28 bases between. CDR3 length equals 19 residues. Germline CDR1 reads MDHEN; CDR2 reads SYDVKM. The CDR3 spells CASSGGLSCCGYNTYEQYF. For the CDR3, the DNA is TGTGCCAGCAGTGGGGGGTTAAGCTGTTGCGGCTATAACACCTACGAGCAGTACTTC. Together with reference TRBV28 and TRBJ2-7, the CDR3 gives the full variable domain: DVKVTQSSRYLVKRTGEKVFLECVQDMDHENMFWYRQDPGLGLRLIYFSYDVKMKEKGDIPEGYSVSREKKERFSLILESASTNQTSMYLCASSGGLSCCGYNTYEQYFGPGTRLTVT.